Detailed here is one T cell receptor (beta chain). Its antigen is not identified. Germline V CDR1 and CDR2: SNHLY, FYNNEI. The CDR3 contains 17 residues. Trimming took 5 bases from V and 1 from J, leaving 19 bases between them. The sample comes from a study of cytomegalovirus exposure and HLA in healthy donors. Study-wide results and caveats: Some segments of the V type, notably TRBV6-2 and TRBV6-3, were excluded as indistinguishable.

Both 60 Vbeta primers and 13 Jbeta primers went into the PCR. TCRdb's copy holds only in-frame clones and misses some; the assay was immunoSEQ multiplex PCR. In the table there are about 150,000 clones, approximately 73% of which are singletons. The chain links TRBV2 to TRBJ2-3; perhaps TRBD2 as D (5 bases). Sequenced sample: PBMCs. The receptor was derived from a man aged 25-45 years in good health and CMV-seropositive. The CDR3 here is CASSLRRREDGTDTQYF. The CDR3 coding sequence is TGTGCCAGCAGTCTTAGGAGGCGTGAAGACGGCACAGATACGCAGTATTTT. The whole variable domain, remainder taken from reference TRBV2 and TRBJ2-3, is EPEVTQTPSHQVTQMGQEVILRCVPISNHLYFYWYRQILGQKVEFLVSFYNNEISEKSEIFDDQFSVERPDGSNFTLKIRSTKLEDSAMYFCASSLRRREDGTDTQYFGPGTRLTVL.